The 2 T cell receptor beta chains below all came from one sample that was sequenced in a study of blood T cell repertoires in COVID-19. Sequenced by immunoSEQ multiplex PCR; TCRdb stores in-frame clones only, minus some. Of fewer than 300,000 clones in the sample, about 80% are singletons; the top ten hold approximately 9%. The sequencing input was peripheral blood. Every receptor here comes from a woman in her forties or fifties who had recovered from COVID-19.

The V gene is TRBV12-1, the J gene TRBJ1-5. TRBV12-1 is termed a pseudogene. This CDR3 comprises 17 residues. DNA for the CDR3: TGTGCCAGCAGCTTTAACGTGGTGAGGGGAGGAGATCAGCCCCAGCATTTT. The encoded protein is CASSFNVVRGGDQPQHF.

The chain carries TRBV7-9 and TRBJ2-7; 12 nucleotides align to TRBD2. There are 17 residues in the CDR3. Germline V gene data show CDR1 as SEHNR and CDR2 as FQNEAQ (reference sequence). Trimming at V came to 0 bases and at J to 1 base, leaving 4 bases not matched to a gene. CDR3 sequence (DNA): TGTGCCAGCAGCTTAGCTGGGACTAGCGGGCGTTCCTACGAGCAGTACTTC. This sequence encodes CASSLAGTSGRSYEQYF. Full variable domain (missing parts from reference TRBV7-9 and TRBJ2-7): DTGVSQNPRHKITKRGQNVTFRCDPISEHNRLYWYRQTLGQGPEFLTYFQNEAQLEKSRLLSDRFSAERPKGSFSTLEIQRTEQGDSAMYLCASSLAGTSGRSYEQYFGPGTRLTVT.